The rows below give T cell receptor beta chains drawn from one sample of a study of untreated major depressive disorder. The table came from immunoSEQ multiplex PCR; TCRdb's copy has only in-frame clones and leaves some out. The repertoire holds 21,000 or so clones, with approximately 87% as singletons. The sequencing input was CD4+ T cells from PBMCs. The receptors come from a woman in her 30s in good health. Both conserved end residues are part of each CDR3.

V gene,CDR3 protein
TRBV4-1,CASSQGGRGRTYEQYF
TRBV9,CASSVGGYGGYTF
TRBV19,CASSIDRGQPQHF
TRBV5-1,CASSLAGRQITDTQYF
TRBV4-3,CASSQEMTPWETQYF
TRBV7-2,CASSFGLGYNEQFF
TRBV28,CASRPSGGASYEQFF
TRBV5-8,CASSPIAGGPTGELFF
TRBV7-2,CASSSLAPGDNEKLFF
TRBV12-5,CASARLAGGLYNEQFF
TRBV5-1,CASSPLGVSTEAFF
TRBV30,CAWSNGQGATDEQFF
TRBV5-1,CASSLDEETQYF
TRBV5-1,CASSRDLRGFYEQYF
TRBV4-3,CASSQVTGPSSGNTIYF
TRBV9,CASSARSGGAYNEQFF
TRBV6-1,CASSEALSWVGGRRETQYF
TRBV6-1,CASSPRGQVQPQHF
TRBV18,CASSPLPANTGELFF
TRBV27,CASSLSLNRPNGELFF
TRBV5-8,CASSLEPDLSTDTQYF
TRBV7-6,CASSSGAGGSSYGYTF
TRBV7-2,CASSLASSMANEKLFF
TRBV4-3,CASSLARQGVGGYTF
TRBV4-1,CASSQAGTGYSPLHF
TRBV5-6,CASSLRGINYGYTF
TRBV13,CASSPGRRYYGYTF